This passage covers 20 T cell receptor beta chains from one sample sequenced in a study of identical twins. TCRdb called the 5' RACE reads again in MiXCR, with one record for every CDR3 protein. The sample consists of hundreds of thousands of distinct CDR3 sequences, about a tenth of them appearing once. Sequenced sample: memory (CD45RO+) T cells sorted from blood. These receptor sequences come from a young woman in good health.

Concerning this clonotype itself: Likely a read error: the CDR3 ends without its conserved phenylalanine or tryptophan. The rearrangement uses TRBV5-5 and TRBJ2-3, with 7 bases matching TRBD2. CDR1 and CDR2 (germline): SGHKS, YYEKEE (reference sequence). The CDR3 contains 16 residues. J was trimmed by 4 bases and V by 6 bases; bases with no gene match: 14. CDR3 amino acids: CASNHWVGLGSDTQYS. CDR3 in DNA: TGTGCCAGCAACCATTGGGTTGGACTAGGCTCAGATACGCAGTATTCT.

The chain employs TRBV20-1 and TRBJ2-5, with D maybe TRBD2 (5 bases). Trimming pared 1 base from V and 2 bases from J, leaving 20 bases between. Germline CDR1 and CDR2: DFQATT and SNEGSKA (reference sequence). The CDR3 contains 17 residues. The CDR3 nucleotides are TGCAGTGCTAGAGCTGGAAGCGGTGAAGCGGTACAAGAGACCCAGTACTTC. Amino acid sequence: CSARAGSGEAVQETQYF.

This clonotype was counted many times. V is TRBV7-6 and J is TRBJ2-7; TRBD2 matches at 11 bases. With 7 bases clipped from V and 5 bases from J, the junction kept 10 bases outside the gene matches. Germline-derived CDR1 and CDR2 are SGHVS and FNYEAQ. This CDR3 comprises 15 residues. DNA of the CDR3: TGTGCCAGCACCCCATCACTAGCGGGAGCTCACGAGCAGTACTTC. It translates to CASTPSLAGAHEQYF.

The genes are TRBV5-6 and TRBJ1-6; 7 bases are shared with TRBD1. The CDR3 consists of 14 residues. V lost 6 bases, J lost 7 bases, and 7 bases stayed unmatched. In germline, CDR1 is SGHDT, CDR2 YYEEEE. CDR3 protein: CASNTGAANSPLHF. CDR3 DNA: TGTGCCAGCAACACAGGGGCAGCGAATTCACCCCTCCACTTT. Supplemented by reference TRBV5-6 and TRBJ1-6, the full variable domain reads DAGVTQSPTHLIKTRGQQVTLRCSPKSGHDTVSWYQQALGQGPQFIFQYYEEEERQRGNFPDRFSGHQFPNYSSELNVNALLLGDSALYLCASNTGAANSPLHFGNGTRLTVT.

The chain recombines TRBV15 with TRBJ2-1, with unresolved D. V was pared by 0 bases and J by 9 bases, with 6 bases between. Germline CDR1 is LNHNV and CDR2 is YYDKDF (reference sequence). The CDR3 has 12 amino acids. The CDR3 sequence: CATSRDRGEQFF. CDR3 sequence (DNA): TGTGCCACCAGCAGAGATCGCGGTGAGCAGTTCTTC.

In this sample, this clonotype turned up many times. The V gene is TRBV24-1, the J gene TRBJ2-2; no clear D gene. Germline V CDR1 and CDR2: KGHDR, SFDVKD. The CDR3 totals 13 residues. Trimming removed 7 bases from V and 4 bases from J, with 9 bases in between. CDR3 sequence: CATRAPGTGELFF. CDR3 coding DNA: TGTGCCACCAGAGCCCCGGGCACCGGGGAGCTGTTTTTT.

This chain uses TRBV5-1 with TRBJ1-1; D may be TRBD1 (5 bases). The CDR3 sequence is 16 residues long. Germline CDR1 SGHRS, CDR2 YFSETQ. Trimming pared 4 bases from V and 4 bases from J, leaving 20 bases between. CDR3 amino acids: CASSGGTREWATEAFF. The DNA of the CDR3 is TGCGCCAGCAGCGGAGGGACGAGGGAGTGGGCCACTGAAGCTTTCTTT.

V and J are TRBV18 and TRBJ1-1, with 8 bases identical to TRBD1. J lost 4 bases, V lost 3 bases, and 1 base had no gene match. The CDR3 length is 13 residues. From germline, CDR1 is KGHSH and CDR2 LQKENI. The CDR3 DNA follows: TGTGCCAGCTCACCCGACAGGGGCACTGAAGCTTTCTTT. Translating gives CASSPDRGTEAFF.

This clonotype has a count of ten or more. The V and J genes are TRBV5-1 and TRBJ2-3; TRBD2 matches 8 bases. The CDR3 extends over 14 amino acids. Trimming at V came to 2 bases and at J to 6 bases, leaving 5 bases not matched to a gene. CDR1 and CDR2 from the germline V gene are SGHRS and YFSETQ. The CDR3 coding sequence is TGCGCCAGCAGCTTCGCGGGGGGTGTGGATACGCAGTATTTT. Its translation: CASSFAGGVDTQYF.

This clonotype occurred many times. The rearrangement links TRBV12-3 or TRBV12-4 to TRBJ2-7; weak D call: TRBD1 (6 bases). CDR3 length equals 15 residues. V was clipped by 5 bases and J by 0 bases, with 14 bases between them. The DNA for the CDR3 is TGTGCCAGCAGTCCGGACAGCAAGCCCTCCTACGAGCAGTACTTC. The encoded protein is CASSPDSKPSYEQYF.

The V gene is TRBV20-1, the J gene TRBJ1-3; D remains ambiguous. V was pared by 8 bases and J by 0 bases, with 5 bases between. The germline V gene has CDR1 DFQATT and CDR2 SNEGSKA (reference sequence). This CDR3 has 11 amino acids. This CDR3 is CSPSSGNTIYF. CDR3 nucleotides: TGCAGTCCGAGCTCTGGAAACACCATATATTTT.

This clonotype was seen more than once but under ten times. The gene calls are TRBV12-3 or TRBV12-4 and TRBJ1-6; no firm D call. Trimming removed 5 bases from V and 7 bases from J, with 12 bases in between. The CDR3 is 14 residues long. The CDR3 sequence: CASSRTDGNSPLHF. The CDR3 nucleotides read TGTGCCAGCAGTCGAACGGACGGGAATTCACCCCTCCACTTT.

The CDR3 sequence is CASSTRLAGDDGMGNEQFF. The CDR3 nucleotides read TGTGCCAGCAGCACCCGACTAGCGGGTGATGATGGGATGGGCAATGAGCAGTTCTTC. The rearrangement uses TRBV7-3 and TRBJ2-1, with TRBD2 matching over 10 bases. The CDR3 covers 19 residues. CDR1 is SGHTA, CDR2 FQGTGA, per germline. Unmatched junction bases numbered 19, after V lost 5 bases and J lost 6 bases.

The sample holds a few counts of this clonotype. The chain joins TRBV5-1 to TRBJ2-1, with D possibly matching TRBD2 (5 bases). The V end was cut by 4 bases, the J end by 10 bases, with 12 bases between. CDR3 length: 12 residues. The V gene's germline CDR1 is SGHRS and CDR2 YFSETQ. The CDR3 sequence: CASSANGLEQFF. CDR3 coding DNA: TGCGCCAGCAGCGCTAACGGACTGGAGCAGTTCTTC.

This clonotype was counted between two and nine times. The chain recombines TRBV11-3 with TRBJ2-3; 10 bases line up with TRBD2. Trimming took 5 bases from V and 5 from J; bases not matched to a gene: 10. The CDR3 totals 16 residues. Germline values: CDR1 SGHNT, CDR2 YENEEA. The CDR3 DNA sequence: TGTGCCAGCAGCCCGTGGGAGCCTAGCGGGGGAGATACGCAGTATTTT. Its protein is CASSPWEPSGGDTQYF.

The chain recombines TRBV3-1 with TRBJ1-6; no clear D gene. Trimming removed 2 bases at V and 7 bases at J, with 6 bases between. From germline, CDR1 is LGHDT and CDR2 YNNKEL (reference sequence). The CDR3 length is 13 residues. CDR3 sequence reads: CASSQPQNSPLHF. The CDR3 nucleotides read TGTGCCAGCAGCCAACCACAGAATTCACCCCTCCACTTT.

This clonotype was seen many times. The chain links TRBV12-3 or TRBV12-4 to TRBJ2-5; 7 bases fit TRBD2. V was clipped by 4 bases and J by 5 bases; unmatched bases: 4. The CDR3 loop spans 13 amino acids. CDR3 DNA sequence: TGTGCCAGCAGTTCCCGGGGAGGGGAGACCCAGTACTTC. The encoded protein is CASSSRGGETQYF.

This chain's CDR3 is CASSSGQAGQETQYF. CDR3 bases: TGTGCCAGCAGTAGCGGACAGGCTGGCCAAGAGACCCAGTACTTC. V is TRBV12-3 or TRBV12-4 and J is TRBJ2-5, with 7 bases fitting TRBD1. This CDR3 has 15 amino acids. V shed 5 bases and J 1 base; nucleotides not matched to a gene: 7.

This clonotype was seen at least ten times. One end of the junction fails to match germline, which may point to a read error. V gene TRBV5-1 combines with J gene TRBJ2-5; no firm D call. CDR1 and CDR2 (germline): SGHRS, YFSETQ. The CDR3 consists of 14 residues. The CDR3 DNA follows: TGTGCCAGCAGCTTAGGAACCAGCCAAGAGACCCAGTACTTC. As protein: CASSLGTSQETQYF.

As DNA, the CDR3 is TGTGCTAGTGGTTCTCTAGGGTCCACTGAAGCTTTCTTT. This codes for CASGSLGSTEAFF. The chain joins TRBV12-5 to TRBJ1-1, with D hard to call. Germline V lookup: CDR1 LGHNT, CDR2 FRNRAP. There are 13 residues in the CDR3. The V gene lost 4 bases and the J gene lost 4 bases, with 10 bases spanning the gap.